Below, one T cell receptor beta chain is given with its context. Its antigen is not identified. The PCR employed 60 Vbeta primers together with 13 Jbeta primers. TCRdb's table, derived via immunoSEQ multiplex PCR, lists solely in-frame clones and lacks some. The sample holds roughly 190,000 clones, approximately 80% seen once. This entry belongs to a study of cytomegalovirus exposure and HLA in healthy donors. The study, taken as a whole, reports: A few chains linked to CMV were shown in vitro to be specific for CMV antigens.

This CDR3 region has 13 residues. The germline V and J ends were trimmed by 2 bases and 5 bases, with 9 bases remaining between them. The germline gives CDR1 MNHNY, CDR2 SVGAGI (reference sequence). This receptor was taken from a woman aged 50 to 60 in good health and CMV-seropositive. The gene calls are TRBV6-6 and TRBJ2-5; perhaps TRBD1 as D (5 bases). Sequenced material: PBMCs. This CDR3 reads CASSYGASETQYF. The DNA of the CDR3 is TGTGCCAGCAGTTACGGGGCTAGTGAGACCCAGTACTTC.